This T cell receptor beta chain appears in the sequencing data of a study of T cell responses to AZD1222 COVID-19 vaccine. Sequenced by immunoSEQ multiplex PCR; TCRdb stores in-frame clones only, minus some. The sample carries around 60,000 clones, around 82% recorded once. This CDR3 is 14 amino acids long. CDR1 LGHNA and CDR2 YNFKEQ come from the germline V gene. The ends were cut back, 3 bases at V and 0 bases at J, with 8 bases in the middle. Study-level results: Spike-specific TCR breadth and depth both grew after two AZD1222 doses.

This clone was counted a few times. What it binds is not known. This TCR derives from an adult who received the AZD1222 COVID-19 vaccine. V usage is TRBV4-2 and J usage is TRBJ1-1; no clear D gene. This material consisted of peripheral blood, taken 28 days after the second AZD1222 dose. This CDR3 reads CASSQVNLNTEAFF. The CDR3 bases are TGTGCCAGCAGCCAGGTAAATTTGAACACTGAAGCTTTCTTT.